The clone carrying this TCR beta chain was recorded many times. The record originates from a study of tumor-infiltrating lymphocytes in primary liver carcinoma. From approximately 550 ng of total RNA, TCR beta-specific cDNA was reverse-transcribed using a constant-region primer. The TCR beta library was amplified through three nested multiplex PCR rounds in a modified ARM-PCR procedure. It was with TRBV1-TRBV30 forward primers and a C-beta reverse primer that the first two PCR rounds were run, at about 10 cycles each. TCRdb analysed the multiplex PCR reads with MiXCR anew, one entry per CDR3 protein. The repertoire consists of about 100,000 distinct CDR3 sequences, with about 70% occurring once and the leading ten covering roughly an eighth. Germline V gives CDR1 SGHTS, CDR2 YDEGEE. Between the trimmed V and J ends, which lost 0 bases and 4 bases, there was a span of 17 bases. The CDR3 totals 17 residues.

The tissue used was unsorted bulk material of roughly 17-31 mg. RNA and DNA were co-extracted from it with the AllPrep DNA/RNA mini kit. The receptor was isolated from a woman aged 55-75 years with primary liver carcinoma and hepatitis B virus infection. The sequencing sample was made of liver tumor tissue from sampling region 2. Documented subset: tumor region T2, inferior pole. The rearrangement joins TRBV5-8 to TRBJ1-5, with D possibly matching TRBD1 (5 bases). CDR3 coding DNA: TGTGCCAGCAGCTTGGTCCGGGGAGGCCAGGGAAATCAGCCCCAGCATTTT. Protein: CASSLVRGGQGNQPQHF.